This T cell receptor (beta chain) was documented in a study of stem cell transplantation in POMP-related autoinflammatory disease. Trimming took 7 bases from V and 0 from J, leaving 13 bases between them. There are 15 residues in the CDR3. Germline V gene lookup returns CDR1 LNHDA and CDR2 SQIVND (reference sequence). Notes on this clone: Its antigen remains unidentified.

The table came from immunoSEQ multiplex PCR; TCRdb's copy has only in-frame clones and leaves some out. Altogether roughly 9,700 clones are present, roughly 77% being singletons, with the ten largest covering around 4.6%. Whole-study findings and limits: Unique TRB V-J gene pairings were limited in number in patients with PRAID.

The gene calls are TRBV19 and TRBJ1-5; perhaps TRBD1 as D (6 bases). The TCR was taken from a human patient with POMP-related autoinflammation and immune dysregulation (PRAID). T cells may partly derive from the graft donor. The sample in question was CD4+ T cells from PBMCs, obtained after stem cell transplantation. This CDR3 is CASTRQVNSNQPQHF. CDR3 nucleotide sequence: TGTGCCAGTACCAGACAGGTAAATAGCAATCAGCCCCAGCATTTT.